The clone carrying this T cell receptor beta chain was counted a single time. The sample comes from a study of cytomegalovirus exposure and HLA in healthy donors. Across the whole study: Per a later analysis, the 666 first-cohort and approximately 120 validation repertoires shared one platform.

Method: immunoSEQ multiplex PCR; TCRdb's copy keeps in-frame clones and lacks some. The repertoire holds roughly 150,000 clones, more than 70% seen once, with 9.5% to 13% in the top ten. The donors were members of the validation cohort comprising over 90 subjects, separate from the approximately 630-subject first cohort. V was clipped by 0 bases and J by 4 bases; unmatched bases: 2. The germline CDR1 and CDR2 sequences are GTSNPN and SVGIG (reference sequence). The CDR3 has 13 amino acids. The TCR comes from a man between 25 and 39 years old in good health and CMV-seropositive. V usage is TRBV30 and J usage is TRBJ2-5; 7 nucleotides agree with TRBD1. The material sequenced was PBMCs. The CDR3 protein is CAWSVNRGETQYF. The CDR3 nucleotides are TGTGCCTGGAGTGTAAACAGGGGAGAGACCCAGTACTTC. Drawing the rest from reference TRBV30 and TRBJ2-5, the complete variable domain is SQTIHQWPATLVQPVGSPLSLECTVEGTSNPNLYWYRQAAGRGLQLLFYSVGIGQISSEVPQNLSASRPQDRQFILSSKKLLLSDSGFYLCAWSVNRGETQYFGPGTRLLVL.